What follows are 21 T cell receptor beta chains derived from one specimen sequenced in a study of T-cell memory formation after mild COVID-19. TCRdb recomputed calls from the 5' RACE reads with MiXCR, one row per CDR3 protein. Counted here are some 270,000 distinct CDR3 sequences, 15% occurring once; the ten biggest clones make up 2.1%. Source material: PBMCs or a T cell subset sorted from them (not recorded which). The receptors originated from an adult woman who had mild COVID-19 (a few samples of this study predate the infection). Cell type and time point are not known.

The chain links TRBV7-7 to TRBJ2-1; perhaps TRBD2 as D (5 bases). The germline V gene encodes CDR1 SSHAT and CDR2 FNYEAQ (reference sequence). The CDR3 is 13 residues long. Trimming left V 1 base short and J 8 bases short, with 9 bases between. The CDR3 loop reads CASSLDGVDEQFF. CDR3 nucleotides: TGTGCCAGCAGCTTAGACGGGGTGGATGAGCAGTTCTTC.

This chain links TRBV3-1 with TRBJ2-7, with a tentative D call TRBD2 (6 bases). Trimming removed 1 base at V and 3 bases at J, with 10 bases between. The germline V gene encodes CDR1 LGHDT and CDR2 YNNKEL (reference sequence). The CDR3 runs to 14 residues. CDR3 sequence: CASSQGGDFYEQYF. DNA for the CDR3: TGTGCCAGCAGCCAAGGGGGGGACTTCTACGAGCAGTACTTC.

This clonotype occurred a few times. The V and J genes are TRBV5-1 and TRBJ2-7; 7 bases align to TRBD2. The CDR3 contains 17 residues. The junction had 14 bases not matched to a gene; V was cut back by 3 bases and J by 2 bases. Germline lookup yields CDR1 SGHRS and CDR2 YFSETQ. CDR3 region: CASSYRWGGEDAYEQYF. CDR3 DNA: TGCGCCAGCAGCTACAGGTGGGGGGGAGAGGATGCCTACGAGCAGTACTTC.

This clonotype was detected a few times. As DNA, the CDR3 is TGCGCCAGCAGCACAATCTTCACAGCAGGGGACTACAATGAGCAGTTCTTC. The encoded protein is CASSTIFTAGDYNEQFF. This chain uses TRBV5-1 with TRBJ2-1, with D possibly matching TRBD1 (6 bases). This CDR3 has 17 amino acids. Looked up from germline, CDR1 is SGHRS and CDR2 is YFSETQ. Between the trimmed V and J ends, which lost 4 bases and 3 bases, there was a span of 20 bases. The variable domain in full, completed from reference TRBV5-1 and TRBJ2-1, reads KAGVTQTPRYLIKTRGQQVTLSCSPISGHRSVSWYQQTPGQGLQFLFEYFSETQRNKGNFPGRFSGRQFSNSRSEMNVSTLELGDSALYLCASSTIFTAGDYNEQFFGPGTRLTVL.

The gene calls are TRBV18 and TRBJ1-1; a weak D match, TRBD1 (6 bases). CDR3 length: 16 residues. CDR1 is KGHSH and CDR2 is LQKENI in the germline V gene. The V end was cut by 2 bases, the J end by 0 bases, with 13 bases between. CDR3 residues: CASSPSLQGMNTEAFF. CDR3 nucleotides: TGTGCCAGCTCACCATCCCTACAGGGCATGAACACTGAAGCTTTCTTT. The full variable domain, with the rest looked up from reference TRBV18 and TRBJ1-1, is NAGVMQNPRHLVRRRGQEARLRCSPMKGHSHVYWYRQLPEEGLKFMVYLQKENIIDESGMPKERFSAEFPKEGPSILRIQQVVRGDSAAYFCASSPSLQGMNTEAFFGQGTRLTVV.

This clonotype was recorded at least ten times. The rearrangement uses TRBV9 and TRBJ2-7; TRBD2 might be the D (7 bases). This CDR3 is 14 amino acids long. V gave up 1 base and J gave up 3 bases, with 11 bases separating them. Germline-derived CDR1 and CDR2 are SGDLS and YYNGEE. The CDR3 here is CASSVSGGSYEQYF. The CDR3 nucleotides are TGTGCCAGCAGCGTATCGGGGGGCAGCTACGAGCAGTACTTC.

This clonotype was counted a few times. The CDR3 DNA is TGCGCCAGCAGCACGGGACAGGGGGGCTACGAGCAGTACTTC. It encodes CASSTGQGGYEQYF. This chain joins TRBV5-1 and TRBJ2-7, with 11 bases matching TRBD1. Germline V lookup: CDR1 SGHRS, CDR2 YFSETQ. The CDR3 has 14 residues. The V gene end was trimmed by 4 bases and the J gene end by 3 bases; junction bases not matched to a gene: 3.

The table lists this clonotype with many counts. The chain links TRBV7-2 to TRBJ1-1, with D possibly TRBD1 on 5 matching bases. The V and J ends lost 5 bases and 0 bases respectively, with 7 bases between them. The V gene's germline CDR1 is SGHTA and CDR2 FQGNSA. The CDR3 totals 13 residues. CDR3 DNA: TGTGCCAGCAGCGTACAGGTGAACACTGAAGCTTTCTTT. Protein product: CASSVQVNTEAFF.

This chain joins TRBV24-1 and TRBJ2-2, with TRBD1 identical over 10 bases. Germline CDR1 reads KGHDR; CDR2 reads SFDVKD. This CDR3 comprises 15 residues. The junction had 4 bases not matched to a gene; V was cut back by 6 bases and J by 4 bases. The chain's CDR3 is CATSTRTGGTGELFF. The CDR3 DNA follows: TGTGCCACCAGTACCCGGACAGGGGGCACCGGGGAGCTGTTTTTT.

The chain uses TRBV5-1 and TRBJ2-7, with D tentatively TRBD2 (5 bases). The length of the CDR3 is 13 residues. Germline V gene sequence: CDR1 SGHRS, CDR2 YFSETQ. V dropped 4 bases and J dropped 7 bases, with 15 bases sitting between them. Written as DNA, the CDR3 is TGCGCCAGCAGCCGGCAAGATTCGGGGGAGCAGTACTTC. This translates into CASSRQDSGEQYF. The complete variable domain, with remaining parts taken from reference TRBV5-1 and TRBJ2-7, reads KAGVTQTPRYLIKTRGQQVTLSCSPISGHRSVSWYQQTPGQGLQFLFEYFSETQRNKGNFPGRFSGRQFSNSRSEMNVSTLELGDSALYLCASSRQDSGEQYFGPGTRLTVT.

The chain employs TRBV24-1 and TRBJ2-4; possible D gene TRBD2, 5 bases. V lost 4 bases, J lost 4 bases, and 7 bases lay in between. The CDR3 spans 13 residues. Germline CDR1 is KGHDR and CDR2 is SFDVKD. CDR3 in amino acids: CATSDRGKNIQYF. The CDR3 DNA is TGTGCCACCAGTGACCGGGGAAAAAACATTCAGTACTTC.

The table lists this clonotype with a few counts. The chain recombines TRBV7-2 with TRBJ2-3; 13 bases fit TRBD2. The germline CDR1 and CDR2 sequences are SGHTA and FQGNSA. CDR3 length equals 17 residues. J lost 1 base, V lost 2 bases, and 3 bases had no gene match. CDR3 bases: TGTGCCAGCAGCTTACGACTAGCGGGAGGTCGCACAGATACGCAGTATTTT. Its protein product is CASSLRLAGGRTDTQYF.

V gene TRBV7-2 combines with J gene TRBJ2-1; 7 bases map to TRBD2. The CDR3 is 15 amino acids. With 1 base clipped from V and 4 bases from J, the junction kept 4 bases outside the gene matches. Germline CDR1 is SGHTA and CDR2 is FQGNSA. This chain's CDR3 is CASSLVGGYYNEQFF. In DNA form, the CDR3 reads TGTGCCAGCAGCTTAGTCGGGGGGTATTACAATGAGCAGTTCTTC.

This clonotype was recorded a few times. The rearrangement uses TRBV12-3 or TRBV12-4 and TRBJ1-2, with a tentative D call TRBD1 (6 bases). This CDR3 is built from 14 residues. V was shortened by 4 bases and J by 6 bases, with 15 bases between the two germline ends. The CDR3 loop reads CASSSRGALHGYTF. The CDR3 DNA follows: TGTGCCAGCAGTTCCCGGGGGGCTCTTCATGGCTACACCTTC.

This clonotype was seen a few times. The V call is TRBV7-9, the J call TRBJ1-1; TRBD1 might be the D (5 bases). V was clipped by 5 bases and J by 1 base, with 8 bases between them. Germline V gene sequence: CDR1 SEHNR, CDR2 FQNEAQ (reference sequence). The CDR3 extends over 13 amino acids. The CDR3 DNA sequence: TGTGCCAGCAGCGCCGGGGGGAACACTGAAGCTTTCTTT. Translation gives CASSAGGNTEAFF.

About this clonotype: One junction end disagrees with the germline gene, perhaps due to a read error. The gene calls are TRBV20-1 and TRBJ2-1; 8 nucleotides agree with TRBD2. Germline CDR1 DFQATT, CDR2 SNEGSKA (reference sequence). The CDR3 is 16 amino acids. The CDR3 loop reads CSARGEARGAAIEQFF. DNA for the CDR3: TGCAGTGCCAGAGGAGAGGCGCGGGGGGCCGCGATTGAGCAGTTCTTC.

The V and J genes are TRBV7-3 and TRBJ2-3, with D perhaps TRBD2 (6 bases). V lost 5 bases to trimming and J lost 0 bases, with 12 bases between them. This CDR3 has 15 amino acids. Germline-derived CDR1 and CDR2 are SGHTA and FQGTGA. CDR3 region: CASSPGEPSTDTQYF. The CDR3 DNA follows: TGTGCCAGCAGCCCGGGGGAACCCAGCACAGATACGCAGTATTTT.

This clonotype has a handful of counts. CDR3 sequence: CASSLFPPWEGNTEAFF. The CDR3 nucleotides are TGCGCCAGCAGCTTGTTCCCCCCTTGGGAGGGGAACACTGAAGCTTTCTTT. The chain couples TRBV5-1 to TRBJ1-1; D uncertain. This CDR3 comprises 17 residues. From germline, CDR1 is SGHRS and CDR2 YFSETQ. Trimming removed 1 base from V and 1 base from J, with 17 bases in between.

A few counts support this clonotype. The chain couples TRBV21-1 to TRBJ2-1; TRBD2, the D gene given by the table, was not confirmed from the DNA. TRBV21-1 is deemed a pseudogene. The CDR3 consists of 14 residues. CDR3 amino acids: CASRGLGNLNEQFF. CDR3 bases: TGTGCCAGCAGGGGGCTAGGAAACCTCAATGAGCAGTTCTTC.

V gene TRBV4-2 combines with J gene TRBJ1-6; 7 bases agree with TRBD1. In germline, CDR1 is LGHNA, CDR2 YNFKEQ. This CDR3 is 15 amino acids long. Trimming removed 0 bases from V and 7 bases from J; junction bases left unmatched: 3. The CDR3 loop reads CASSQEQGRNSPLHF. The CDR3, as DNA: TGTGCCAGCAGCCAAGAACAGGGGCGCAATTCACCCCTCCACTTT.

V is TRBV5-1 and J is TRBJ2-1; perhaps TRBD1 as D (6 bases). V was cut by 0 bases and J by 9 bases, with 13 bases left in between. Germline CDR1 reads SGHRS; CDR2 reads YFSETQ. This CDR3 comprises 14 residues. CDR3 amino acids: CASSLAVEGGEQFF. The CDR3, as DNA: TGCGCCAGCAGCTTGGCGGTGGAAGGGGGTGAGCAGTTCTTC.